This T cell receptor beta chain was sequenced for a study of T cells in Graves' hyperthyroidism and ophthalmopathy. Whole-study results and caveats: Ophthalmopathy was model-predicted a median roughly 6.5 months pre-onset. Blood shared most expanded thyroid clonotypes above 0.001.

This CDR3 has 14 amino acids. CDR1 is SGHTA, CDR2 FQGTGA, per germline. V dropped 5 bases and J dropped 6 bases, with 13 bases sitting between them. What was amplified from RNA transcripts were TCR beta CDR3 regions. A set of HTBI primers served as the primers for a first-round RT-PCR of the TCR CDR3. One entry per CDR3 protein, called by TCRdb with MiXCR from the multiplex PCR reads. This sample yields 280,000 or so distinct CDR3 sequences, of which around 25% are seen a single time; about a quarter belongs to the top ten. These patients, aged 18 to 65, had recently diagnosed hyperthyroidism lasting under 2 months. The PBMCs studied were ones that came from about 10 ml fresh peripheral blood. This clonotype was picked up many times. The antigen is undetermined.

The TCR was taken from a man aged 35 to 55 with Graves' hyperthyroidism that later progressed to Graves' ophthalmopathy. The specimen was blood. This chain uses TRBV7-3 with TRBJ2-2; D ambiguous. This CDR3 reads CASSAVQSSGELFF. The CDR3 coding sequence is TGTGCCAGCAGCGCCGTTCAGTCCTCCGGGGAGCTGTTTTTT.